The 23 T cell receptor beta chains reported below all come from one sample, sequenced in a study of response to subunit inactivated influenza vaccine. TCRdb redid the calling of the RT-PCR reads with MiXCR, one entry per CDR3 protein. The sample includes approximately 730,000 distinct CDR3 sequences, about 14% of them seen just once. The material was PBMCs from blood, obtained roughly 2 weeks before vaccination. The receptors derive from a man aged 45-60 years who received an inactivated influenza vaccine.

This clonotype was recorded a few times. The chain combines TRBV4-2 with TRBJ2-5; TRBD1 aligns across 8 bases. Trimming cost V 0 bases and J 2 bases; bases outside gene matches: 5. This CDR3 spans 16 amino acids. CDR1 is LGHNA and CDR2 is YNFKEQ in the germline V gene. This CDR3 reads CASSQEDRDGQETQYF. CDR3 bases: TGTGCCAGCAGCCAAGAGGACAGGGATGGGCAAGAGACCCAGTACTTC.

This clonotype was counted ten times or more. The chain links TRBV4-1 to TRBJ1-4; a possible D gene is TRBD1 (6 bases). CDR3 length: 16 amino acids. CDR1 and CDR2 (germline): MGHRA, YSYEKL. Trimming stripped 1 base from V and 7 bases from J, with 16 bases between. Written as DNA, the CDR3 is TGCGCCAGCAGCCAAGGCATCGGGGGGGCGGTTGAAAAACTGTTTTTT. Translated, it gives CASSQGIGGAVEKLFF.

The chain is built from TRBV18 and TRBJ1-4; tentative D call: TRBD1 (6 bases). CDR1 and CDR2 (germline): KGHSH, LQKENI. The CDR3 is made up of 17 amino acids. V was shortened by 0 bases and J by 10 bases, with 21 bases between the two germline ends. The CDR3 DNA is TGTGCCAGCTCACCACCGAACCCCGGGACATCACAACCAAAACTGTTTTTT. It translates to CASSPPNPGTSQPKLFF.

V usage is TRBV10-3 and J usage is TRBJ2-1; TRBD1 agrees at 8 bases. V lost 4 bases to trimming and J lost 8 bases; unmatched junction nucleotides: 4. The CDR3 consists of 13 residues. Germline V gene sequence: CDR1 ENHRY, CDR2 SYGVKD. The CDR3 spells CAISAGQGDEQFF. For the CDR3, the DNA is TGTGCCATCAGTGCCGGACAGGGCGATGAGCAGTTCTTC.

This clonotype was picked up many times. The chain uses TRBV11-2 and TRBJ2-7; tentatively, D is TRBD1 or TRBD2 (5 bases each). CDR1 is SGHAT, CDR2 FQNNGV, per germline. The ends were cut back, 0 bases at V and 1 base at J, with 16 bases in the middle. CDR3 length: 17 residues. CDR3 coding DNA: TGTGCCAGCAGCTTAGAATCAGGGCGGGTTGGTTCCTACGAGCAGTACTTC. Encoded protein: CASSLESGRVGSYEQYF. The full variable domain, rest sourced from reference TRBV11-2 and TRBJ2-7, is EAGVAQSPRYKIIEKRQSVAFWCNPISGHATLYWYQQILGQGPKLLIQFQNNGVVDDSQLPKDRFSAERLKGVDSTLKIQPAKLEDSAVYLCASSLESGRVGSYEQYFGPGTRLTVT.

This clonotype was detected only a few times. V is TRBV10-3 and J is TRBJ1-1, with TRBD1 matching 7 bases. The CDR3 has 14 amino acids. Germline-derived CDR1 and CDR2 are ENHRY and SYGVKD. V lost 6 bases and J lost 7; bases outside the gene matches: 11. In DNA form, the CDR3 reads TGTGCCATCAGGCTGAGGGGACAGCAGGGTGAAGCTTTCTTT. It translates to CAIRLRGQQGEAFF.

This clonotype was observed many times. The CDR3 DNA reads as TGCAGTGCTATAGACAGCAGAAGGCAGTACTTC. Translating it yields CSAIDSRRQYF. This chain joins TRBV20-1 and TRBJ2-7; maybe TRBD1 (5 bases). This CDR3 is built from 11 residues. CDR1 and CDR2 (germline): DFQATT, SNEGSKA (reference sequence). V shed 4 bases and J shed 9 bases, with 13 bases lying between them.

This clonotype was detected a few times. The chain couples TRBV7-2 to TRBJ2-7, with D hard to call. Germline V gene data show CDR1 as SGHTA and CDR2 as FQGNSA. This CDR3 is built from 15 residues. V was trimmed by 5 bases and J by 0 bases, leaving 14 bases between them. CDR3 DNA sequence: TGTGCCAGCAGCCCCGTAGGGCCGGGCTCCTACGAGCAGTACTTC. It translates to CASSPVGPGSYEQYF. Full variable domain (remainder filled in from reference TRBV7-2 and TRBJ2-7): GAGVSQSPSNKVTEKGKDVELRCDPISGHTALYWYRQSLGQGLEFLIYFQGNSAPDKSGLPSDRFSAERTGGSVSTLTIQRTQQEDSAVYLCASSPVGPGSYEQYFGPGTRLTVT.

This chain joins TRBV20-1 and TRBJ1-5, with D perhaps matching TRBD1 (6 bases). Trimming shortened V by 5 bases and J by 1 base, and 12 bases separated the two germline ends. Germline V lookup: CDR1 DFQATT, CDR2 SNEGSKA (reference sequence). The CDR3 is made up of 14 amino acids. This CDR3 is CSAAQGGSNQPQHF. CDR3 nucleotide sequence: TGCAGTGCTGCACAGGGTGGGAGCAATCAGCCCCAGCATTTT.

This clonotype has just a few counts. The rearrangement joins TRBV3-1 to TRBJ2-5, with 11 bases matching TRBD2. The length of the CDR3 is 19 residues. V trimming: 2 bases; J trimming: 0 bases; junction bases outside the gene matches: 11. Germline values: CDR1 LGHDT, CDR2 YNNKEL (reference sequence). In nucleotides, the CDR3 is TGTGCCAGCAGCCAAAGTTTGCTAGCGGGGGGCATGTACCAAGAGACCCAGTACTTC. The encoded protein is CASSQSLLAGGMYQETQYF.

The chain recombines TRBV20-1 with TRBJ2-7; 7 nucleotides match TRBD1. With 6 bases clipped from V and 5 bases from J, the junction kept 16 bases outside the gene matches. This CDR3 has 15 residues. Germline V CDR1 and CDR2: DFQATT, SNEGSKA (reference sequence). As DNA, the CDR3 is TGCAGTGCCCCGACAGGGTCCCTATTTGCCCACGAGCAGTACTTC. It codes for CSAPTGSLFAHEQYF.

This clonotype has a handful of counts. This sequence joins TRBV2 and TRBJ1-6; D is unclear. The CDR3 is 14 residues long. Per the germline V gene, CDR1 is SNHLY and CDR2 is FYNNEI. Trimming pared 10 bases from V and 4 bases from J, leaving 14 bases between. CDR3 sequence reads: CATQVAPYNSPLHF. The CDR3 coding sequence is TGTGCCACTCAAGTGGCACCTTATAATTCACCCCTCCACTTT. The full variable domain, rest sourced from reference TRBV2 and TRBJ1-6, is EPEVTQTPSHQVTQMGQEVILRCVPISNHLYFYWYRQILGQKVEFLVSFYNNEISEKSEIFDDQFSVERPDGSNFTLKIRSTKLEDSAMYFCATQVAPYNSPLHFGNGTRLTVT.

This clonotype occurred a few times. The chain joins TRBV2 to TRBJ2-7, with D hard to call. Per germline, CDR1 SNHLY and CDR2 FYNNEI. Trimming took off 1 base at V and 3 bases at J, with 10 bases between the two ends. This CDR3 is 14 amino acids long. CDR3 in amino acids: CASSEDLTGYEQYF. For the CDR3, the DNA is TGTGCCAGCAGTGAAGATTTGACTGGCTACGAGCAGTACTTC.

This chain connects TRBV7-9 to TRBJ1-2; D may be TRBD1 (5 bases). V was trimmed by 5 bases and J by 5 bases, leaving 18 bases between them. Per the germline V gene, CDR1 is SEHNR and CDR2 is FQNEAQ (reference sequence). The CDR3 sequence is 15 residues long. The CDR3 bases are TGTGCCAGCAGCCTCGGGGGGGTGGAAATTTATGGCTACACCTTC. Residues: CASSLGGVEIYGYTF. The full variable domain, rest sourced from reference TRBV7-9 and TRBJ1-2, is DTGVSQNPRHKITKRGQNVTFRCDPISEHNRLYWYRQTLGQGPEFLTYFQNEAQLEKSRLLSDRFSAERPKGSFSTLEIQRTEQGDSAMYLCASSLGGVEIYGYTFGSGTRLTVV.

This clonotype showed up just a few times. The chain employs TRBV9 and TRBJ2-7; D remains unclear. The V and J ends lost 3 bases and 1 base respectively, with 8 bases between them. Germline loops: CDR1 SGDLS, CDR2 YYNGEE. This CDR3 is 13 amino acids long. CDR3 sequence (DNA): TGTGCCAGCAGCGGGGCAGTATCCTACGAGCAGTACTTC. Amino acid sequence: CASSGAVSYEQYF.

This rearrangement joins TRBV2 to TRBJ2-1; 8 bases line up with TRBD2. J was trimmed by 10 bases and V by 6 bases; bases with no gene match: 11. Looked up from germline, CDR1 is SNHLY and CDR2 is FYNNEI. This CDR3 has 14 residues. The CDR3 DNA sequence: TGTGCCAGCAGCGCCACTAGCGGCCTCGTAGAGCAGTTCTTC. Translated: CASSATSGLVEQFF.

The V and J genes are TRBV20-1 and TRBJ2-7; TRBD2 aligns across 13 bases. The CDR3 has 15 residues. Germline values: CDR1 DFQATT, CDR2 SNEGSKA (reference sequence). J lost 8 bases, V lost 2 bases, and 9 bases had no gene match. In DNA, the CDR3 is TGCAGTGCTAGAAGACTGGGACTAGCGGGAATAAAGCAGTACTTC. This sequence encodes CSARRLGLAGIKQYF.

The genes are TRBV24-1 and TRBJ2-3; 12 nucleotides align to TRBD2. The CDR3 totals 16 residues. The junction had 4 bases not matched to a gene; V was cut back by 7 bases and J by 0 bases. Germline V lookup: CDR1 KGHDR, CDR2 SFDVKD. The CDR3 DNA reads TGTGCCACCAGCCAAGGACTAGCGGGGAGCACAGATACGCAGTATTTT. Translated, it gives CATSQGLAGSTDTQYF.

The chain combines TRBV6-5 with TRBJ1-5; D possibly corresponds to TRBD1 (5 bases). V was clipped by 2 bases and J by 0 bases, with 14 bases between them. The CDR3 is 17 residues long. Germline CDR1 is MNHEY and CDR2 is SVGAGI. The CDR3 sequence is CASSYGAAIYSNQPQHF. The CDR3 nucleotides are TGTGCCAGCAGTTACGGGGCAGCAATTTATAGCAATCAGCCCCAGCATTTT.

V gene TRBV28 combines with J gene TRBJ2-3; 8 bases align to TRBD1. CDR1 is MDHEN and CDR2 is SYDVKM in the germline V gene. Trimming cost V 5 bases and J 6 bases; bases outside gene matches: 19. The CDR3 extends over 18 amino acids. The CDR3 DNA sequence: TGTGCCAGCAGTCCGAGCACAGCGGGCAGGGGGCTGGGGGATACGCAGTATTTT. Protein sequence: CASSPSTAGRGLGDTQYF.

The chain recombines TRBV5-1 with TRBJ2-5; D might be TRBD1 (5 bases). Between the trimmed V and J ends, which lost 0 bases and 1 base, there was a span of 10 bases. Germline assignment: CDR1 SGHRS and CDR2 YFSETQ. The CDR3 is made up of 15 amino acids. CDR3 region: CASSLGADSQETQYF. The CDR3, as DNA: TGCGCCAGCAGCTTGGGGGCCGACAGCCAAGAGACCCAGTACTTC. The complete variable domain, with remaining parts taken from reference TRBV5-1 and TRBJ2-5, reads KAGVTQTPRYLIKTRGQQVTLSCSPISGHRSVSWYQQTPGQGLQFLFEYFSETQRNKGNFPGRFSGRQFSNSRSEMNVSTLELGDSALYLCASSLGADSQETQYFGPGTRLLVL.

Ten or more counts support this clonotype. The chain is built from TRBV5-1 and TRBJ1-1; TRBD1 is a possible D gene (6 bases). Germline V CDR1 and CDR2: SGHRS, YFSETQ. V lost 5 bases and J lost 0, with 11 bases in between. The CDR3 has 14 residues. The CDR3 region is CASSQDSVNTEAFF. For the CDR3, the DNA is TGCGCCAGCAGTCAGGACAGCGTGAACACTGAAGCTTTCTTT.

The rearrangement links TRBV25-1 to TRBJ2-1; D could derive from TRBD1 or TRBD2 (5 bases each). V lost 4 bases, J lost 2 bases, and 18 bases lay in between. The CDR3 extends over 17 amino acids. In germline, CDR1 is MGHDK, CDR2 SYGVNS. The CDR3: CASSGRPGTATYNEQFF. The CDR3 DNA reads as TGTGCCAGCAGTGGGCGCCCTGGGACCGCAACCTACAATGAGCAGTTCTTC.